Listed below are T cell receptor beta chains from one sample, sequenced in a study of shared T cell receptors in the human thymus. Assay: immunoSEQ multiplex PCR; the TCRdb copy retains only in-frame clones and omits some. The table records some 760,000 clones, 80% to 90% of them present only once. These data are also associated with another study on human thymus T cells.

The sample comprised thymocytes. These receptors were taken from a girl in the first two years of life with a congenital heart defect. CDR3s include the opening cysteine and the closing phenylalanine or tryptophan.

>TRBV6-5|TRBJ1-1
CASSWTGKNTEAFF
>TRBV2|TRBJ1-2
CASKGMTGYTF
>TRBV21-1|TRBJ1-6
CASSMWRDQYTSLSSYNSPLHF
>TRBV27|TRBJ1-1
CASSLRGTGLTEAFF
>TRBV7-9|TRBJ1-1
CASSWGGTEAFF
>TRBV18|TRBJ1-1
CASSPRGRNTEAFF
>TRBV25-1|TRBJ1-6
CASSGPNDRDSTNSPLHF
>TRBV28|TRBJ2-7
CASSYPRLGDYEQYF
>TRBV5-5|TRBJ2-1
CASSRSSYNEQFF
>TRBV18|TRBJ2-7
CASSPAPGTEYLHEQYF
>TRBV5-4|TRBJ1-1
CASSFFLQSLNTEAFF
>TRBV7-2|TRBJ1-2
CASSLEGQGKGCPHYGYTF
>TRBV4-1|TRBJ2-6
CASSQDLNTGTPTF
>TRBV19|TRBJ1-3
CASSTNLFDDSSGNTIYF
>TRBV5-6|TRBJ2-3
CASSCPPGGRIKDTQYF
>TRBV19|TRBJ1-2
CASSRETRDRWDYGYTF
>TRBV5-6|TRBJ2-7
CASSRRMKGYEQYF
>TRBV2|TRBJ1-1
CASSGRIPSAFF
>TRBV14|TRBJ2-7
CASSQTRSGEEQYF
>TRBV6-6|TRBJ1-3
CASSYPGTLHTIYF
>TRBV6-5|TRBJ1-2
CASSDKNYGYTF
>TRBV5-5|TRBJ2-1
CASSSPIAYNEQFF
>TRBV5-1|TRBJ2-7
CASSPGLGYEQYF
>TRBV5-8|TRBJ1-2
CASSLSRSPRGYTF
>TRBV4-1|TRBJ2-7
CASSRDREYEQYF
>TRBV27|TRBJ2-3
CASSLSAQLAGLTDTQYF
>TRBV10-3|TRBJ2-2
CAISESLRDSRAGELFF
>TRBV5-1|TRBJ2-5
CASSLWFAGQAQVQETQYF
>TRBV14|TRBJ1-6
CASSLYHRTLYNSPLHF
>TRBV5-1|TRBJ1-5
CASSIHSNQPQHF
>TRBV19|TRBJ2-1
CASSSSGLTWNEQFF
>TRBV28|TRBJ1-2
CASSQAQGGDGYTF
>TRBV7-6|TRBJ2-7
CASSHLPPRDSRDEQYF
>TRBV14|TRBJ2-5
CASSPLRDRGMETQYF
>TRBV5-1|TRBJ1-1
CASSLGLGRGDEAFF
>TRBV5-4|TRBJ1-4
CASSSQGSNEKLFF
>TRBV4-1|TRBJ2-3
CASSQAGREGDTDTQYF
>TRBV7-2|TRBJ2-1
CASSLVPGPEQFF
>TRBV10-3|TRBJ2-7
CAIRTGSYEQYF
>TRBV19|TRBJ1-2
CASSMRAGGYTF
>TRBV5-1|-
CASSLDRLYEQYF
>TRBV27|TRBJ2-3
CASSGLAGAPTDTQYF
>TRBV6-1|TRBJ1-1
CASSAQYRVPEAFF
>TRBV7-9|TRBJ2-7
CASSSGTRDRFSYEQYF
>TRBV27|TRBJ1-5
CASSLSPGDNQPQHF
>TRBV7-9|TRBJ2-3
CASSLTSWAGGRSTDTQYF
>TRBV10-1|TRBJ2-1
CASSDTGGPEAGGYEHPYNEQFF
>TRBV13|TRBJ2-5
CASSPGHDQETQYF
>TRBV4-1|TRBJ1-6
CASSQDPGRVNSPLHF
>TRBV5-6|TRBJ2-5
CASSFGVGPGAQETQYF
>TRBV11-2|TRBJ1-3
CASSLVDSSYSGNTIYF
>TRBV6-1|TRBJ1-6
CASSAKRLSSYNSPLHF
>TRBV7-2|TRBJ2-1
CASSFGTSGGAGKNEQFF
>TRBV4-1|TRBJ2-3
CASSQGRDSYYTSTDTQYF
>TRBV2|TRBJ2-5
CASSGGIRADETQYF
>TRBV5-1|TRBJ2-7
CASSSGQGASYEQYF